This T cell receptor (beta chain) was identified during a study of blood T cell repertoires in COVID-19. Study processing details: Amplified reference gene primers provided the basis for estimating nucleated cell counts. The data were produced by immunoSEQ multiplex PCR, yet TCRdb's version contains in-frame clones alone and is incomplete. That table gives V, J and clone size, and the DNA gave D and trimming. Of approximately 110,000 clones detected, roughly nine tenths appear once; the ten largest clones hold 32%. V gave up 0 bases and J gave up 3 bases, with 14 bases separating them. The CDR3 is made up of 17 amino acids. CDR1 and CDR2 from the germline V gene are LGHNA and YSLEER.

The J gene is TRBJ1-4, the V gene TRBV4-3; D call uncertain. Sequenced: peripheral blood. The receptor's source is an elderly woman with acute or convalescent COVID-19. CDR3 amino acids: CASSQDGLMMANEKLFF. CDR3 nucleotides: TGCGCCAGCAGCCAAGATGGGCTAATGATGGCTAATGAAAAACTGTTTTTT.